The 6 T cell receptor beta chains given below trace back to one sample, sequenced in a study of HIV-infected patients and healthy controls. TCRdb re-called the 5' RACE reads through MiXCR, storing one row per CDR3 protein. Among 18,000 or so distinct CDR3 sequences listed, around a fifth were seen once. The sequencing sample was made of CD8+ T cells from blood. The receptors were sampled from a human donor in good health.

This clonotype was observed a few times. The chain uses TRBV6-6 and TRBJ2-7; 7 bases are shared with TRBD1. Trimming removed 6 bases from V and 0 bases from J; junction bases left unmatched: 2. The germline V gene encodes CDR1 MNHNY and CDR2 SVGAGI (reference sequence). This CDR3 is 13 amino acids long. The CDR3 loop reads CASSWDSSYEQYF. For the CDR3, the DNA is TGTGCCAGCAGCTGGGACAGCTCCTACGAGCAGTACTTC.

Note on this clonotype: Just one base apart from a much larger clone, this may be a read error. The rearrangement links TRBV29-1 to TRBJ2-5; the D gene is possibly TRBD2 (6 bases). The germline CDR1 and CDR2 sequences are SQVTM and ANQGSEA. The CDR3 covers 12 residues. Here the CDR3 reads CSALAELEIQYF. The DNA for the CDR3 is TGCAGCGCATTAGCGGAACTCGAGATCCAGTACTTC.

This clonotype was picked up a small number of times. The CDR3 DNA sequence: TGTGCCAGCAGTCTGGACAGGGGGACTGGCTACACCTTC. Protein: CASSLDRGTGYTF. The chain uses TRBV5-6 and TRBJ1-2, with TRBD1 matching over 10 bases. The CDR3 consists of 13 residues. The junction had 5 bases not matched to a gene; V was cut back by 5 bases and J by 7 bases. Looked up from germline, CDR1 is SGHDT and CDR2 is YYEEEE.

This clonotype occurred once. The chain is built from TRBV3-1 and TRBJ1-4; a possible D gene is TRBD1 (5 bases). The CDR3 covers 15 residues. V lost 3 bases and J 5 bases, leaving 13 bases between the germline ends. CDR1 and CDR2 (germline): LGHDT, YNNKEL (reference sequence). In DNA form, the CDR3 reads TGTGCCAGCAGCCAGGGGGAGAAATTCAATGAAAAACTGTTTTTT. This sequence encodes CASSQGEKFNEKLFF.

The rearrangement joins TRBV7-2 to TRBJ2-7, with 7 bases fitting TRBD2. This CDR3 is 14 amino acids long. Looked up from germline, CDR1 is SGHTA and CDR2 is FQGNSA. V trimming: 3 bases; J trimming: 1 base; junction bases outside the gene matches: 3. The CDR3 DNA follows: TGTGCCAGCAGCTTCGCTAGCGGTTCCTACGAGCAGTACTTC. Translation gives CASSFASGSYEQYF.

The chain joins TRBV25-1 to TRBJ1-6; no clear D. The CDR3 totals 14 residues. V shed 1 base and J shed 5 bases, with 6 bases lying between them. Germline V gives CDR1 MGHDK, CDR2 SYGVNS. DNA for the CDR3: TGTGCCAGCAGTGAATTTTGGGATAATTCACCCCTCCACTTT. Protein sequence: CASSEFWDNSPLHF.